The present T cell receptor (beta chain) was sequenced within a study of blood T cell repertoires in COVID-19. Study at large: T cells, B-cell-depleted T cells, or PBMCs provided the cDNA or gDNA that served as material.

Germline CDR1 reads SGDLS; CDR2 reads YYNGEE. With 0 bases removed from V and 7 bases from J, the gap between germline ends came to 8 bases. The length of the CDR3 is 14 residues. The method was immunoSEQ multiplex PCR; TCRdb's version includes in-frame clones alone and lacks a portion of them. The profile shows 20,000 to 25,000 clones, roughly nine tenths of them singletons. The sequencing sample was made of peripheral blood. The sequence derives from a human donor with active COVID-19. The donor label of this sample is uncertain. The chain uses TRBV9 and TRBJ1-6; D gene unclear. The DNA for the CDR3 is TGTGCCAGCAGCGTAGAGAGCGGAAATTCACCCCTCCACTTT. Its protein product is CASSVESGNSPLHF.